A single sample is the source of the 21 T cell receptor beta chains below, sequenced in a study of T cells in localized non-small cell lung cancer. Using immunoSEQ multiplex PCR, the repertoire was profiled, and TCRdb retains in-frame clones only, with some absent. The repertoire consists of 900 to 1,300 clones, with roughly 29% occurring once and the leading ten covering roughly an eighth. The starting material was lung tumor tissue, obtained before any cancer treatment. All receptors derive from a woman aged 35 to 69 with stage I squamous cell lung carcinoma.

The chain links TRBV28 to TRBJ1-2; D unclear. Germline V gene sequence: CDR1 MDHEN, CDR2 SYDVKM. Between the trimmed V and J ends, which lost 5 bases and 2 bases, there was a span of 15 bases. This CDR3 has 15 amino acids. Here the CDR3 reads CASSPPRGRNYGYTF. Here the CDR3 DNA reads TGTGCCAGCAGTCCCCCCCGGGGAAGGAACTATGGCTACACCTTC.

This clone was counted a few times. The V call is TRBV30, the J call TRBJ1-2; unclear D gene. The CDR3 totals 14 residues. Germline V gene sequence: CDR1 GTSNPN, CDR2 SVGIG (reference sequence). Trimming removed 3 bases from V and 4 bases from J, with 15 bases in between. The CDR3 region is CAWRTIDGSYGYTF. The DNA for the CDR3 is TGTGCCTGGAGGACGATTGACGGCTCCTATGGCTACACCTTC.

This clone showed up just a few times. For the CDR3, the DNA is TGTGCCAGCAGGTGGGAGCGGGATACGCAGTATTTT. It is translated as CASRWERDTQYF. The chain is built from TRBV9 and TRBJ2-3, with D perhaps TRBD2 (5 bases). Germline CDR1 SGDLS, CDR2 YYNGEE. CDR3 length: 12 amino acids. Trimming removed 5 bases from V and 6 bases from J, with 10 bases in between.

This clone has only a few counts. J is TRBJ1-4 and V is TRBV11-3; D unclear. V lost 3 bases, J lost 8 bases, and 16 bases lay in between. The CDR3 runs to 15 residues. Looked up from germline, CDR1 is SGHNT and CDR2 is YENEEA. The CDR3 reads CASSFTSTPGEKLFF. The CDR3 DNA reads as TGTGCCAGCAGCTTTACGTCCACGCCCGGGGAAAAACTGTTTTTT.

CDR3 coding DNA: TGCAGCGTGTTGGGCGGGGGGGCCCAAGAGACCCAGTACTTC. The encoded protein is CSVLGGGAQETQYF. V gene TRBV29-1 combines with J gene TRBJ2-5, with 9 positions matching TRBD2. With V trimmed by 6 bases and J by 1 base, 6 bases remained unmatched. Germline V gene data show CDR1 as SQVTM and CDR2 as ANQGSEA. This CDR3 is 14 amino acids long.

This clone was picked up a small number of times. The rearrangement joins TRBV6-8 to TRBJ1-2; 9 bases are shared with TRBD1. The CDR3 consists of 16 residues. Per germline, CDR1 MNHGY and CDR2 SAAAGT. The J segment lost 7 bases and the V segment lost 5 bases, leaving 14 bases of the junction unmatched. For the CDR3, the DNA is TGTGCCAGCAGTCTACCAGGGACAGGGCTGAAGTCTGGCTACACCTTC. Protein sequence: CASSLPGTGLKSGYTF.

The genes are TRBV19 and TRBJ2-7; D remains unclear. The CDR3 has 13 amino acids. Germline V lookup: CDR1 LNHDA, CDR2 SQIVND (reference sequence). V shed 9 bases and J shed 2 bases, with 14 bases lying between them. CDR3: CASLSTVTYEQYF. In DNA, the CDR3 is TGTGCCAGCCTCTCGACGGTAACCTACGAGCAGTACTTC.

V usage is TRBV11-3 and J usage is TRBJ2-5, with 9 bases that match TRBD1. The germline V gene encodes CDR1 SGHNT and CDR2 YENEEA. The J segment lost 2 bases and the V segment lost 4 bases, leaving 8 bases of the junction unmatched. There are 16 residues in the CDR3. The CDR3 DNA reads as TGTGCCAGCAGCTCCTCAATGGGACAGGGACAAGAGACCCAGTACTTC. Its protein is CASSSSMGQGQETQYF.

V usage is TRBV4-1 and J usage is TRBJ2-2; D may be TRBD2 (5 bases). The length of the CDR3 is 13 residues. V was trimmed by 4 bases and J by 12 bases, leaving 15 bases between them. In germline, CDR1 is MGHRA, CDR2 YSYEKL. CDR3 loop: CASSPRTSGKLFF. CDR3 DNA sequence: TGCGCCAGCAGCCCAAGGACGAGCGGAAAGCTGTTTTTT.

This clone was detected only a few times. This sequence joins TRBV30 and TRBJ1-1; TRBD1 might be the D (6 bases). The germline gives CDR1 GTSNPN, CDR2 SVGIG (reference sequence). Trimming took off 2 bases at V and 1 base at J, with 8 bases between the two ends. CDR3 size: 13 residues. The CDR3 spells CAWSRGQNTEAFF. As DNA, the CDR3 is TGTGCCTGGAGTCGGGGACAGAACACTGAAGCTTTCTTT.

The chain joins TRBV30 to TRBJ1-2; unclear D gene. CDR1 and CDR2 (germline): GTSNPN, SVGIG (reference sequence). With 3 bases removed from V and 2 bases from J, the gap between germline ends came to 13 bases. CDR3 size: 14 residues. The CDR3 sequence: CAWRGGSKNYGYTF. CDR3 nucleotides: TGTGCCTGGAGAGGAGGCAGTAAAAACTATGGCTACACCTTC.

The chain couples TRBV11-3 to TRBJ2-5; 11 positions match TRBD2. J gave up 10 bases and V 5 bases, and 12 bases lay outside the gene matches. Germline assignment: CDR1 SGHNT and CDR2 YENEEA. This CDR3 is built from 15 residues. The CDR3 reads CASSPEGGLAVGQYF. CDR3 sequence (DNA): TGTGCCAGCAGCCCGGAGGGGGGACTAGCGGTCGGCCAGTACTTC.

The rearrangement joins TRBV9 to TRBJ1-1, with a possible D match to TRBD1 (6 bases). The CDR3 is made up of 15 amino acids. The germline V and J ends were trimmed by 4 bases and 1 base, with 14 bases remaining between them. Germline V lookup: CDR1 SGDLS, CDR2 YYNGEE. The CDR3 sequence: CASSPYEGQNTEAFF. CDR3 sequence (DNA): TGTGCCAGCAGCCCTTACGAGGGACAGAACACTGAAGCTTTCTTT.

The gene calls are TRBV19 and TRBJ1-5; D not resolved. Germline V gene sequence: CDR1 LNHDA, CDR2 SQIVND (reference sequence). Trimming took 5 bases from V and 9 from J, leaving 14 bases between them. The CDR3 is 13 amino acids. The chain's CDR3 is CASSSGPLGPQHF. In DNA, the CDR3 is TGTGCCAGTAGTTCCGGACCCTTAGGGCCCCAGCATTTT. The variable domain in full, completed from reference TRBV19 and TRBJ1-5, reads DGGITQSPKYLFRKEGQNVTLSCEQNLNHDAMYWYRQDPGQGLRLIYYSQIVNDFQKGDIAEGYSVSREKKESFPLTVTSAQKNPTAFYLCASSSGPLGPQHFGDGTRLSIL.

The chain is built from TRBV29-1 and TRBJ1-2; 8 bases are a match to TRBD1. V shed 0 bases and J 4 bases; nucleotides not matched to a gene: 4. CDR3 length: 14 residues. The germline CDR1 and CDR2 sequences are SQVTM and ANQGSEA. CDR3 sequence: CSVEDRDRSYGYTF. The CDR3 coding sequence is TGCAGCGTTGAAGATCGGGACAGGTCCTATGGCTACACCTTC.

Of note for this clone: The limits of the CDR3 on the DNA are not certain, so only TCRdb's listed CDR3 is given. The rearrangement joins TRBV7-5 to TRBJ2-3. TRBV7-5 is marked as a pseudogene. The CDR3 is 16 residues long, counting both termini. CDR3 protein: CASSLEWGIGTDTQYF.

The CDR3 loop reads CASSFVGTGRHEQYF. The CDR3 bases are TGTGCCAGCAGCTTTGTTGGGACAGGGAGGCACGAGCAGTACTTC. The chain carries TRBV2 and TRBJ2-7; the match to TRBD1 covers 9 bases. Unmatched junction bases numbered 11, after V lost 6 bases and J lost 5 bases. The V gene's germline CDR1 is SNHLY and CDR2 FYNNEI. The CDR3 contains 15 residues.

This sequence joins TRBV9 and TRBJ1-4; perhaps TRBD1 as D (5 bases). Germline CDR1 and CDR2: SGDLS and YYNGEE. There are 14 residues in the CDR3. V lost 3 bases and J 0 bases, leaving 6 bases between the germline ends. CDR3 coding DNA: TGTGCCAGCAGCGAAGGGGCAACTAATGAAAAACTGTTTTTT. This translates into CASSEGATNEKLFF.

The chain combines TRBV6-8 with TRBJ1-4; no reliable D call. The germline gives CDR1 MNHGY, CDR2 SAAAGT. The CDR3 is 12 residues long. V gave up 8 bases and J gave up 7 bases, with 11 bases separating them. CDR3 sequence reads: CASGRKAEKLFF. CDR3 DNA sequence: TGTGCCAGCGGAAGAAAAGCTGAAAAACTGTTTTTT.

The chain carries TRBV11-3 and TRBJ1-1; D may be TRBD1 (6 bases). Between the trimmed V and J ends, which lost 5 bases and 5 bases, there was a span of 18 bases. The CDR3 contains 15 residues. Germline loops: CDR1 SGHNT, CDR2 YENEEA. In nucleotides, the CDR3 is TGTGCCAGCAGCCAACCACAGGGAATTGTAACTGAAGCTTTCTTT. Protein sequence: CASSQPQGIVTEAFF.

This clone was recorded a few times. The V gene is TRBV6-8, the J gene TRBJ2-3, with D perhaps TRBD1 (6 bases). The CDR3 spans 14 residues. V was pared by 2 bases and J by 8 bases, with 14 bases between. CDR1 MNHGY and CDR2 SAAAGT come from the germline V gene. The CDR3 nucleotides read TGTGCCAGCAGTTACGACTCAGGGGTTGGTACGCAGTATTTT. Translation gives CASSYDSGVGTQYF.